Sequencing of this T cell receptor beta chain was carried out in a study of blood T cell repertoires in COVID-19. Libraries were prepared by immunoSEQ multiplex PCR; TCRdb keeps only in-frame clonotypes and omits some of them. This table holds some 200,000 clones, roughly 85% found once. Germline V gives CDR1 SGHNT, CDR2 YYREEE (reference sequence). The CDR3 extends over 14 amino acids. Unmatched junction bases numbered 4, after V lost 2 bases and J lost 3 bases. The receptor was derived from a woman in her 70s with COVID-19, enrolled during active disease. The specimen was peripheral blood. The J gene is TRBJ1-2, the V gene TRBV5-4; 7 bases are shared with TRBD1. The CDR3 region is CASSLSGTDYGYTF. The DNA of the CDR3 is TGTGCCAGCAGCTTATCCGGGACAGACTATGGCTACACCTTC.